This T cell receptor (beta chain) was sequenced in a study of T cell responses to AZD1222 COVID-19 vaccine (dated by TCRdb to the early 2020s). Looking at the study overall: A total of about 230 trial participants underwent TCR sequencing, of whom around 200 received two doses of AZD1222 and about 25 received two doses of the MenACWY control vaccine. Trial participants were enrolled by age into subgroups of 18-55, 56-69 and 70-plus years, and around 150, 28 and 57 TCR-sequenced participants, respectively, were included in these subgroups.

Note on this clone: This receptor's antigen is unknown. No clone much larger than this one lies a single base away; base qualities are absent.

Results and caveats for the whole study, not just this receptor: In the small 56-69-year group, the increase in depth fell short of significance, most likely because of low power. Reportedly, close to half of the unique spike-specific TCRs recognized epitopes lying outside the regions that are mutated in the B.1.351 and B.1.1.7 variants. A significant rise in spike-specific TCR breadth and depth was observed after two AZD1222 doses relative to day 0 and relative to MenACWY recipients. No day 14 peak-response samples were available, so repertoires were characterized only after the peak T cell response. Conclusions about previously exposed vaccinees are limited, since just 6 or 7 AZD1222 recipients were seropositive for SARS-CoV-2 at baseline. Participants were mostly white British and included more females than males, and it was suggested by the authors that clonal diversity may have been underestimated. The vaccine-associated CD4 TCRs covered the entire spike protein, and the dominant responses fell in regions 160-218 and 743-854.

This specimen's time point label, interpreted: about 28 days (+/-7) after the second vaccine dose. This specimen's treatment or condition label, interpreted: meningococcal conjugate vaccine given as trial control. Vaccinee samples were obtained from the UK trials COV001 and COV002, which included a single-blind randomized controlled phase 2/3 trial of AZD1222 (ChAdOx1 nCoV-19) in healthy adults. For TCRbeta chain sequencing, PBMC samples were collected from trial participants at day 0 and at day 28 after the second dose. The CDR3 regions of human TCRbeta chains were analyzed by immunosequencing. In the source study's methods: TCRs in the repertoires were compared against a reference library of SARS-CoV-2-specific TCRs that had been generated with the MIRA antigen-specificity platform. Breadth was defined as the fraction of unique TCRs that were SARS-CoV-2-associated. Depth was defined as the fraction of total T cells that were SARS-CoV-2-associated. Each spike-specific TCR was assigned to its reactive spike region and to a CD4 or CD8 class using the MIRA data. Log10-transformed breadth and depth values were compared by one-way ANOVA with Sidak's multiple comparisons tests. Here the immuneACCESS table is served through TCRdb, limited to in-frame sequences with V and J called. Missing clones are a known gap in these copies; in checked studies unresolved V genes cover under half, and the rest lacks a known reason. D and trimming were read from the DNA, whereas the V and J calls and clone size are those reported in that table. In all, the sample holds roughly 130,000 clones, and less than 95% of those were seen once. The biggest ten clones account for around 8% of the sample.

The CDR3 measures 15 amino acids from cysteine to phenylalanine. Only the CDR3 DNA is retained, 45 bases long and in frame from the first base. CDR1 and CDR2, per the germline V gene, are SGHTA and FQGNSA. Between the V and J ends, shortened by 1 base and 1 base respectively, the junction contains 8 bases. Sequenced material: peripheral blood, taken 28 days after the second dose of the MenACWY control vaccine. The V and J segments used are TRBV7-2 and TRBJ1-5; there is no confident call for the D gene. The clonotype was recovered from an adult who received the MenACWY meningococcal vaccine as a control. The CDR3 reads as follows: CASSLVGQSNQPQHF. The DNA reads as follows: TGTGCCAGCAGCTTAGTGGGCCAAAGCAATCAGCCCCAGCATTTT.